The 22 T cell receptor beta chains presented below share a single source sample, sequenced in a study of beta chain features in type 1 diabetes. Antigens for these TCRs are unknown. General study results and limits: Shorter TCRB CDR3s, moderately but significantly so, were found in Type 1 diabetes patients in all four CD4+ subsets.

What was sequenced were expressed TCRB transcripts, since all of the isolated RNA had been reverse transcribed. Method: immunoSEQ multiplex PCR; TCRdb's copy keeps in-frame clones and lacks some. The table records 640,000 or so clones, about an eighth of them present only once. Sequencing input: naive CD4+ T cells from blood. The source of these receptors is a man in his late teens or twenties with type 1 diabetes.

This clone was seen a handful of times. This chain links TRBV5-1 with TRBJ1-1, with D hard to call. This CDR3 spans 13 amino acids. V shed 0 bases and J shed 3 bases, with 6 bases lying between them. CDR1 is SGHRS and CDR2 is YFSETQ in the germline V gene. The CDR3 loop reads CASSLVMDTEAFF. DNA for the CDR3: TGCGCCAGCAGCTTGGTTATGGACACTGAAGCTTTCTTT.

There are a few counts of this clone. This chain links TRBV27 with TRBJ2-6; no clear D. V was clipped by 7 bases and J by 1 base, with 5 bases between them. The CDR3 is 13 residues long. Germline V gene lookup returns CDR1 MNHEY and CDR2 SMNVEV (reference sequence). CDR3 loop: CASTFSGANVLTF. The CDR3 DNA follows: TGTGCCAGCACCTTTTCTGGGGCCAACGTCCTGACTTTC.

The table lists this clone with a few counts. The chain joins TRBV25-1 to TRBJ1-1; D gene uncertain. The germline CDR1 and CDR2 sequences are MGHDK and SYGVNS. The CDR3 runs 15 residues. V dropped 3 bases and J dropped 0 bases, with 11 bases sitting between them. CDR3 in DNA: TGTGCCAGCAGTGACCCGGGCAGGCTGAACACTGAAGCTTTCTTT. It yields the protein CASSDPGRLNTEAFF.

Remarks on this clone: Within the sample, other DNA sequences also encode this same CDR3. V is TRBV18 and J is TRBJ1-4; D unresolved. The V gene lost 3 bases and the J gene lost 8 bases, with 4 bases spanning the gap. The CDR3 runs to 11 residues. Germline V gene data show CDR1 as KGHSH and CDR2 as LQKENI. The CDR3 coding sequence is TGTGCCAGCTCACCGGGAGAAAAACTGTTTTTT. Protein: CASSPGEKLFF.

The V call is TRBV30, the J call TRBJ1-1; D gene unclear. The CDR3 loop spans 13 amino acids. Deletions cut 0 bases from V and 11 bases from J, with 16 bases between. Germline loops: CDR1 GTSNPN, CDR2 SVGIG (reference sequence). The CDR3 loop is CAWSVQHRGMAFF. The CDR3 nucleotides read TGTGCCTGGAGTGTACAACACCGGGGAATGGCTTTCTTT.

CDR3 DNA: TGTGCCATCAGTGAGGGGGCAGAATTAAGCAATCAGCCCCAGCATTTT. Translation: CAISEGAELSNQPQHF. The chain joins TRBV10-3 to TRBJ1-5, with D perhaps matching TRBD1 (5 bases). This CDR3 has 16 amino acids. With 2 bases removed from V and 1 base from J, the gap between germline ends came to 12 bases. Germline CDR1 ENHRY, CDR2 SYGVKD.

On this clone itself: Because the CDR3 is missing its conserved closing phenylalanine or tryptophan, this is likely a read error. It is unclear where the CDR3 begins or ends on the DNA, so no DNA is shown, and the CDR3 is as TCRdb lists it. This chain uses TRBV11-2 with TRBJ2-3. The CDR3 is 12 amino acids long, termini counted. Germline CDR1 SGHAT, CDR2 FQNNGV. CDR3 amino acids: CASSFGLMGRPP.

V gene TRBV5-1 combines with J gene TRBJ2-7; 7 bases agree with TRBD1. Germline CDR1 is SGHRS and CDR2 is YFSETQ. The CDR3 extends over 15 amino acids. V was pared by 0 bases and J by 0 bases, with 3 bases of the junction left unmatched. CDR3: CASSLEQGISYEQYF. CDR3 in DNA: TGCGCCAGCAGCTTGGAACAGGGGATCTCCTACGAGCAGTACTTC.

This clone was picked up a small number of times. V is TRBV6-5 and J is TRBJ2-5, with D unclear. Germline V gives CDR1 MNHEY, CDR2 SVGAGI. This CDR3 comprises 11 residues. The V end lost 5 bases, the J end lost 7 bases, and 8 bases lay between the germline ends. CDR3 sequence reads: CASSQWGTQYF. The DNA for the CDR3 is TGTGCCAGCAGTCAGTGGGGGACCCAGTACTTC.

With respect to this clone: At the DNA level, this CDR3 is encoded by other sequences in the same sample as well. V usage is TRBV30 and J usage is TRBJ2-1; D is unresolved. CDR1 and CDR2 from the germline V gene are GTSNPN and SVGIG (reference sequence). Trimming removed 0 bases at V and 7 bases at J, with 4 bases between. The length of the CDR3 is 11 residues. The chain's CDR3 is CAWSVRNEQFF. For the CDR3, the DNA is TGTGCCTGGAGTGTACGAAATGAGCAGTTCTTC.

This clone was detected a few times. The chain combines TRBV4-1 with TRBJ1-1, with D hard to call. The CDR3 covers 15 residues. The V gene's germline CDR1 is MGHRA and CDR2 YSYEKL. Trimming left V 2 bases short and J 3 bases short, with 13 bases between. This CDR3 reads CASSQPGVAYTEAFF. CDR3 bases: TGCGCCAGCAGCCAACCTGGGGTTGCATACACTGAAGCTTTCTTT.

The V gene is TRBV5-1, the J gene TRBJ1-2; D is undetermined. This CDR3 spans 13 amino acids. Trimming took off 4 bases at V and 5 bases at J, with 12 bases between the two ends. The germline gives CDR1 SGHRS, CDR2 YFSETQ. The CDR3 loop is CASSPSLNYGYTF. The CDR3 DNA sequence: TGCGCCAGCAGCCCGTCATTAAATTATGGCTACACCTTC.

The chain links TRBV6-1 to TRBJ1-1; D possibly corresponds to TRBD1 (5 bases). The V and J ends lost 8 bases and 5 bases respectively, with 21 bases between them. The germline V gene encodes CDR1 MNHNS and CDR2 SASEGT. The CDR3 is 15 residues long. CDR3 DNA sequence: TGTGCCAGCTGCTCCTCACGGGGGTTTGGAACTGAAGCTTTCTTT. Its protein product is CASCSSRGFGTEAFF.

This clone showed up just a few times. The J gene is TRBJ1-6, the V gene TRBV28, with D possibly TRBD1 on 5 matching bases. This CDR3 region has 14 residues. Germline loops: CDR1 MDHEN, CDR2 SYDVKM. The V gene lost 10 bases and the J gene lost 10 bases, with 20 bases spanning the gap. This CDR3 is CATTWGTAGSPLHF. For the CDR3, the DNA is TGTGCCACCACCTGGGGGACTGCGGGGTCACCCCTCCACTTT.

This chain uses TRBV4-1 with TRBJ1-2; D is ambiguous. Germline V gene lookup returns CDR1 MGHRA and CDR2 YSYEKL. CDR3 size: 18 residues. The V end lost 1 base, the J end lost 2 bases, and 20 bases lay between the germline ends. The CDR3 region is CASSQGRRAGWANYGYTF. The CDR3, as DNA: TGCGCCAGCAGCCAAGGTCGGAGGGCAGGATGGGCCAACTATGGCTACACCTTC.

The chain carries TRBV7-7 and TRBJ2-5, with TRBD1 matching over 10 bases. The V segment lost 5 bases and the J segment 3 bases; nucleotides outside the gene matches: 3. The CDR3 sequence is 14 residues long. The germline V gene encodes CDR1 SSHAT and CDR2 FNYEAQ (reference sequence). CDR3: CASSLGTGEETQYF. The CDR3 DNA reads TGTGCCAGCAGCCTGGGGACAGGGGAAGAGACCCAGTACTTC.

The gene calls are TRBV7-3 and TRBJ1-1; no reliable D call. This CDR3 spans 12 amino acids. Trimming pared 1 base from V and 11 bases from J, leaving 11 bases between. Germline assignment: CDR1 SGHTA and CDR2 FQGTGA. CDR3 region: CASSLSGERAFF. The CDR3 DNA reads TGTGCCAGCAGCTTAAGCGGGGAGAGGGCTTTCTTT.

This clone was detected a few times. J is TRBJ1-5 and V is TRBV30; maybe TRBD1 (5 bases). This CDR3 contains 15 residues. The germline V gene encodes CDR1 GTSNPN and CDR2 SVGIG (reference sequence). V lost 0 bases to trimming and J lost 1 base, with 10 bases between them. The CDR3 nucleotides are TGTGCCTGGAGTGTACGGAGGGGAAGCAATCAGCCCCAGCATTTT. Its protein product is CAWSVRRGSNQPQHF.

This sequence joins TRBV20-1 and TRBJ2-7, with D possibly TRBD1 on 5 matching bases. V gave up 6 bases and J gave up 4 bases, with 10 bases separating them. Germline assignment: CDR1 DFQATT and CDR2 SNEGSKA (reference sequence). CDR3 size: 11 residues. CDR3 sequence: CSASGHYEQYF. The CDR3 nucleotides read TGCAGTGCCTCCGGACATTACGAGCAGTACTTC.

The rearrangement uses TRBV19 and TRBJ2-5; D possibly corresponds to TRBD1 (5 bases). V was clipped by 5 bases and J by 2 bases, with 9 bases between them. The CDR3 is 13 residues long. Germline V CDR1 and CDR2: LNHDA, SQIVND (reference sequence). CDR3 coding DNA: TGTGCCAGTAGTCCGACAGATCAAGAGACCCAGTACTTC. This gives the protein CASSPTDQETQYF.

This clone was found a few times. This chain joins TRBV2 and TRBJ2-7; 8 nucleotides match TRBD1. The germline gives CDR1 SNHLY, CDR2 FYNNEI. V was pared by 6 bases and J by 0 bases, with 10 bases of the junction left unmatched. The CDR3 consists of 16 residues. The DNA for the CDR3 is TGTGCCAGCAGCCCAGGGACAGGCCTGAGCTCCTACGAGCAGTACTTC. Its translation: CASSPGTGLSSYEQYF.

The CDR3 DNA reads as TGTGCCAGCAGCTCCGGGTGGGCGGGGACCTCCTACAATGAGCAGTTCTTC. Translation: CASSSGWAGTSYNEQFF. The chain combines TRBV7-8 with TRBJ2-1, with TRBD2 as a possible D gene (6 bases). V gave up 4 bases and J gave up 0 bases, with 16 bases separating them. CDR1 and CDR2 (germline): SGHVS, FQNEAQ. The CDR3 consists of 17 residues.